These 15 T cell receptor beta chains share one sample of origin, sequenced in a study of shared T cell receptors in the human thymus (dated by TCRdb to the early 2020s). Library preparation employed the immunoSEQ multiplex PCR assay. TCRdb holds this immuneACCESS table with in-frame rearrangements only. Some clones are missing; in checked studies, unresolved V genes explain under half, and the rest has no known cause. The sample includes 630,000 or so clones, with around 87% observed a single time. The top ten clones comprise about 0.0094% of the sample. These data are also associated with another study on human thymus T cells.

The sequenced sample was thymocytes. These receptors were taken from a boy under two years old with a congenital heart defect. Donor details come from another sample of the same person, matched by shared clones.

The chain recombines TRBV6-4 with TRBJ2-2, with D perhaps TRBD2 (6 bases). Germline CDR1 reads MRHNA; CDR2 reads SNTAGT. The CDR3 is made up of 18 amino acids. Trimming stripped 0 bases from V and 7 bases from J, with 21 bases between. The CDR3 region is CASSDSGRRGVPGGELFF. The CDR3 DNA is TGTGCCAGCAGTGACTCGGGAAGGAGGGGAGTCCCCGGCGGGGAGCTGTTTTTT.

This clone is a singleton in its sample. The chain carries TRBV27 and TRBJ2-7; D perhaps matches TRBD1 (5 bases). V was pared by 6 bases and J by 3 bases, with 9 bases between. The germline CDR1 and CDR2 sequences are MNHEY and SMNVEV (reference sequence). This CDR3 contains 12 residues. The CDR3 loop is CASRADSYEQYF. CDR3 sequence (DNA): TGTGCCAGCAGAGCTGACAGCTACGAGCAGTACTTC.

The chain has TRBV10-1 and TRBJ1-1; D perhaps matches TRBD1 (5 bases). Trimming left V 4 bases short and J 1 base short, with 10 bases between. This CDR3 has 14 amino acids. Germline loops: CDR1 WNHNN, CDR2 SYGVQD (reference sequence). The CDR3 nucleotides read TGCGCCAGCAGTGTCAGGGTTCGGAACACTGAAGCTTTCTTT. It specifies CASSVRVRNTEAFF.

The chain joins TRBV10-2 to TRBJ2-7; possible D gene TRBD1, 6 bases. V lost 8 bases and J lost 3, with 11 bases in between. Germline V CDR1 and CDR2: WSHSY, SAAADI. The length of the CDR3 is 12 residues. The CDR3 is CASGTWNYEQYF. The CDR3 DNA sequence: TGCGCCAGCGGGACATGGAACTACGAGCAGTACTTC.

The chain couples TRBV7-9 to TRBJ2-7; 7 bases line up with TRBD2. The CDR3 loop spans 16 amino acids. V was clipped by 2 bases and J by 2 bases; unmatched bases: 9. Germline assignment: CDR1 SEHNR and CDR2 FQNEAQ (reference sequence). The CDR3 sequence is CASSLWGEGQTYEQYF. The CDR3 DNA reads as TGTGCCAGCAGCTTATGGGGGGAGGGCCAGACCTACGAGCAGTACTTC.

This chain uses TRBV11-3 with TRBJ2-3; possibly TRBD2 for D (6 bases). The length of the CDR3 is 15 residues. Between the trimmed V and J ends, which lost 1 base and 6 bases, there was a span of 14 bases. CDR1 and CDR2 from the germline V gene are SGHNT and YENEEA. The CDR3 loop reads CASSLGGVLADTQYF. The CDR3 DNA is TGTGCCAGCAGCTTAGGCGGGGTCCTCGCGGATACGCAGTATTTT.

The V and J genes are TRBV5-6 and TRBJ2-3; 10 bases are shared with TRBD2. V lost 4 bases, J lost 1 base, and 3 bases stayed unmatched. From germline, CDR1 is SGHDT and CDR2 YYEEEE. CDR3 length equals 15 residues. CDR3 residues: CASSPGLAGTDTQYF. CDR3 bases: TGTGCCAGCAGCCCAGGACTAGCGGGCACAGATACGCAGTATTTT. The full variable domain, in which reference TRBV5-6 and TRBJ2-3 provide the parts outside the CDR3, is DAGVTQSPTHLIKTRGQQVTLRCSPKSGHDTVSWYQQALGQGPQFIFQYYEEEERQRGNFPDRFSGHQFPNYSSELNVNALLLGDSALYLCASSPGLAGTDTQYFGPGTRLTVL.

V and J are TRBV7-6 and TRBJ1-4; D gene uncertain. The germline V gene encodes CDR1 SGHVS and CDR2 FNYEAQ. Trimming removed 1 base at V and 7 bases at J, with 7 bases between. The CDR3 covers 13 residues. In DNA form, the CDR3 reads TGTGCCAGCAGCTTAGGGGGAGTTGAAAAACTGTTTTTT. This translates into CASSLGGVEKLFF.

This chain uses TRBV6-6 with TRBJ1-5, with TRBD1 as a possible D gene (5 bases). Germline-derived CDR1 and CDR2 are MNHNY and SVGAGI (reference sequence). Trimming shortened V by 7 bases and J by 9 bases, and 10 bases separated the two germline ends. CDR3 length: 11 amino acids. The CDR3: CASIIRGPQHF. Here the CDR3 DNA reads TGTGCCAGCATTATAAGGGGGCCCCAGCATTTT.

The rearrangement joins TRBV5-6 to TRBJ2-1; 7 bases map to TRBD1. V shed 4 bases, J shed 0 bases, and the junction held 7 bases outside the gene matches. CDR3 size: 16 residues. Germline lookup yields CDR1 SGHDT and CDR2 YYEEEE. CDR3 nucleotide sequence: TGTGCCAGCAGCGGGCCGGGACAGAGCTCCTACAATGAGCAGTTCTTC. This translates into CASSGPGQSSYNEQFF.

The V call is TRBV5-5, the J call TRBJ1-5; a possible D gene is TRBD1 (6 bases). Trimming stripped 4 bases from V and 3 bases from J, with 20 bases between. CDR3 length: 17 residues. Germline loops: CDR1 SGHKS, CDR2 YYEKEE (reference sequence). Written as DNA, the CDR3 is TGTGCCAGCAGCCCAGTTTGGGGGCGACGGACCAATCAGCCCCAGCATTTT. This translates into CASSPVWGRRTNQPQHF.

In this sample, this clone turned up once. The chain carries TRBV9 and TRBJ2-1, with D possibly TRBD2 on 6 matching bases. The V end lost 4 bases, the J end lost 4 bases, and 15 bases lay between the germline ends. The CDR3 consists of 15 residues. The germline gives CDR1 SGDLS, CDR2 YYNGEE. The CDR3 reads CASSPPVAEYNEQFF. Here the CDR3 DNA reads TGTGCCAGCAGCCCCCCGGTAGCGGAATACAATGAGCAGTTCTTC. The whole variable domain, remainder taken from reference TRBV9 and TRBJ2-1, is DSGVTQTPKHLITATGQRVTLRCSPRSGDLSVYWYQQSLDQGLQFLIQYYNGEERAKGNILERFSAQQFPDLHSELNLSSLELGDSALYFCASSPPVAEYNEQFFGPGTRLTVL.

In DNA, the CDR3 is TGTGCCAGCAGCTTAGGGGGAGGGGATAATTCACCCCTCCACTTT. This codes for CASSLGGGDNSPLHF. The rearrangement joins TRBV7-2 to TRBJ1-6; D possibly corresponds to TRBD1 (5 bases). With 1 base removed from V and 5 bases from J, the gap between germline ends came to 9 bases. CDR3 length: 15 residues. Germline CDR1 SGHTA, CDR2 FQGNSA.

The chain is built from TRBV7-9 and TRBJ1-2, with D uncertain. Between the trimmed V and J ends, which lost 0 bases and 0 bases, there was a span of 17 bases. This CDR3 is 18 amino acids long. Germline V lookup: CDR1 SEHNR, CDR2 FQNEAQ (reference sequence). The DNA of the CDR3 is TGTGCCAGCAGCTTAGCCCCTTGGCAGGCGAGACCTAACTATGGCTACACCTTC. This translates into CASSLAPWQARPNYGYTF.

This chain links TRBV30 with TRBJ1-1, with a weak D call TRBD1 (6 bases). The V gene lost 1 base and the J gene lost 5 bases, with 14 bases spanning the gap. Germline V gives CDR1 GTSNPN, CDR2 SVGIG (reference sequence). CDR3 length equals 14 residues. The CDR3 loop reads CAWSGGQGNTEAFF. CDR3 nucleotide sequence: TGTGCCTGGAGTGGGGGGCAGGGAAATACTGAAGCTTTCTTT.